This entry is about one TCR beta chain. Its target is unknown. The CDR3 runs 14 residues. Trimming removed 2 bases from V and 7 bases from J; junction bases left unmatched: 6. CDR1 and CDR2 from the germline V gene are MNHNS and SASEGT. The data are from a study of cytomegalovirus exposure and HLA in healthy donors. PCR amplification relied on 60 Vbeta primers (plus 13 Jbeta primers). This table comes from immunoSEQ multiplex PCR, and its TCRdb copy is limited to in-frame clones, with some not included. Of roughly 160,000 clones listed, 80% are singletons. Notes on the study in general: Later genetic work tied a missense DCLRE1C variant to beta-chain V and J trimming.

The chain couples TRBV6-1 to TRBJ1-2; 8 positions agree with TRBD1. The sequencing sample was made of PBMCs. The TCR sequence derives from a man aged 25 to 40 in good health and CMV-seronegative. The CDR3 region has the DNA TGTGCCAGCAGTGAACCGGACAGGGCGACTGGCTACACCTTC. Translating gives CASSEPDRATGYTF.